The present TCR beta chain was sequenced within a study of cytomegalovirus exposure and HLA in healthy donors. The CDR3 has 16 amino acids. V lost 2 bases to trimming and J lost 0 bases, with 14 bases between them. Germline assignment: CDR1 SQVTM and CDR2 ANQGSEA. Researchers ran the PCR with 60 Vbeta and 13 Jbeta primers. Assay: immunoSEQ multiplex PCR; the TCRdb copy retains only in-frame clones and omits some. The table has 200,000 or so clones, more than 75% seen once; the top ten hold 6.5%. This clone appeared once. Material: PBMCs. This clonotype originated in a woman between 45 and 60 years old in good health and CMV-seropositive. V and J are TRBV29-1 and TRBJ2-1, with D unresolved. The chain's CDR3 is CSVEMGTASSYNEQFF. The DNA of the CDR3 is TGCAGCGTTGAAATGGGCACCGCAAGCTCCTACAATGAGCAGTTCTTC.